The 8 T cell receptor beta chains below all came from one sample that was sequenced in a study of OX40 agonist ivuxolimab in advanced cancers. The data were produced by immunoSEQ multiplex PCR, yet TCRdb's version contains in-frame clones alone and is incomplete. The table shows roughly 86,000 clones, with about 89% occurring only once. This sample comprised CD4+ or CD8+ T cells sorted from blood, obtained in a trial of the OX40 agonist ivuxolimab. Every receptor here comes from an adult with an advanced solid tumor such as melanoma, head and neck, liver or kidney cancer.

J is TRBJ2-5 and V is TRBV9; D remains unclear. Looked up from germline, CDR1 is SGDLS and CDR2 is YYNGEE. Trimming took 0 bases from V and 4 from J, leaving 13 bases between them. CDR3 length: 15 residues. The CDR3 DNA follows: TGTGCCAGCAGCGTAGGGACGTTCCCTGGAGAGACCCAGTACTTC. Amino acids: CASSVGTFPGETQYF.

This clone was detected only once. The CDR3 DNA sequence: TGTGCCAGCAGCTCCGATGGGTCCTCGGGGGAGACCCAGTACTTC. This sequence encodes CASSSDGSSGETQYF. The gene calls are TRBV5-8 and TRBJ2-5; tentatively, D is TRBD2 (5 bases). Deletions cut 3 bases from V and 5 bases from J, with 17 bases between. The CDR3 spans 15 residues. Germline lookup yields CDR1 SGHTS and CDR2 YDEGEE.

The V call is TRBV6-5, the J call TRBJ2-1; D may match TRBD1 or TRBD2 (5 bases each). From germline, CDR1 is MNHEY and CDR2 SVGAGI. With 5 bases removed from V and 3 bases from J, the gap between germline ends came to 14 bases. This CDR3 spans 15 amino acids. CDR3: CASSSTGTLYNEQFF. The CDR3 DNA follows: TGTGCCAGCAGTAGTACCGGGACCCTCTACAATGAGCAGTTCTTC.

CDR3 residues: CASSNRGLTEAFF. The CDR3 coding sequence is TGTGCCAGCAGCAACAGGGGGCTTACTGAAGCTTTCTTT. The genes are TRBV4-2 and TRBJ1-1; TRBD1 aligns across 9 bases. Trimming took 5 bases from V and 5 from J; bases not matched to a gene: 3. Germline CDR1 is LGHNA and CDR2 is YNFKEQ. This CDR3 is 13 amino acids long.

The genes are TRBV6-1 and TRBJ1-2; D may be TRBD1 (6 bases). The CDR3 length is 17 residues. Germline V gives CDR1 MNHNS, CDR2 SASEGT. Between the trimmed V and J ends, which lost 4 bases and 5 bases, there was a span of 23 bases. CDR3 sequence (DNA): TGTGCCAGCAGTGTCGGTTCTGGAGCAGGGGACGTATATGGCTACACCTTC. Protein product: CASSVGSGAGDVYGYTF.

V gene TRBV11-3 combines with J gene TRBJ1-1; D is undetermined. Germline-derived CDR1 and CDR2 are SGHNT and YENEEA. The CDR3 contains 14 residues. The V end lost 1 base, the J end lost 2 bases, and 8 bases lay between the germline ends. In nucleotides, the CDR3 is TGTGCCAGCAGCTTAGTTGGAGACAACACTGAAGCTTTCTTT. The encoded protein is CASSLVGDNTEAFF.

This rearrangement joins TRBV19 to TRBJ1-1; maybe TRBD1 (6 bases). V gave up 6 bases and J gave up 4 bases, with 15 bases separating them. CDR3 size: 14 residues. Germline lookup yields CDR1 LNHDA and CDR2 SQIVND (reference sequence). The CDR3 spells CASSQRAGATEAFF. The CDR3 nucleotides read TGTGCCAGTAGCCAAAGGGCAGGGGCCACTGAAGCTTTCTTT. Together with reference TRBV19 and TRBJ1-1, the CDR3 gives the full variable domain: DGGITQSPKYLFRKEGQNVTLSCEQNLNHDAMYWYRQDPGQGLRLIYYSQIVNDFQKGDIAEGYSVSREKKESFPLTVTSAQKNPTAFYLCASSQRAGATEAFFGQGTRLTVV.

The V gene is TRBV11-3, the J gene TRBJ2-7, with D possibly TRBD1 on 5 matching bases. CDR3 size: 16 residues. V was trimmed by 3 bases and J by 2 bases, leaving 17 bases between them. CDR1 and CDR2 (germline): SGHNT, YENEEA. CDR3 bases: TGTGCCAGCAGCTTTGGCCCGGCCGACAGAGCCTACGAGCAGTACTTC. This codes for CASSFGPADRAYEQYF.